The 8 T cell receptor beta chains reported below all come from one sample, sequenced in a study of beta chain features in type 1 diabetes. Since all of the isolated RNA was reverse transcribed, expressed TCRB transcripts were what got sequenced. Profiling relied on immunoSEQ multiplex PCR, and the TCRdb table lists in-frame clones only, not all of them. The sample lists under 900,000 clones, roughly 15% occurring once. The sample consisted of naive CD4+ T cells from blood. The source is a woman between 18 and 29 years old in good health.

This chain's CDR3 is CASSYEWGAGGYTF. CDR3 sequence (DNA): TGTGCCAGCAGTTACGAATGGGGGGCGGGTGGCTACACCTTC. The genes are TRBV6-6 and TRBJ1-2; a possible D gene is TRBD1 (6 bases). Looked up from germline, CDR1 is MNHNY and CDR2 is SVGAGI (reference sequence). The CDR3 sequence is 14 residues long. Trimming took off 2 bases at V and 7 bases at J, with 14 bases between the two ends.

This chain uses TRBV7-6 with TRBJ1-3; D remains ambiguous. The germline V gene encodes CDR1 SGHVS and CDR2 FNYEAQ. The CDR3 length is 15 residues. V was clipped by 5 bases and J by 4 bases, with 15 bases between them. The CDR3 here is CASSPQWTGGNTIYF. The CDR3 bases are TGTGCCAGCAGCCCTCAATGGACGGGAGGAAACACCATATATTTT.

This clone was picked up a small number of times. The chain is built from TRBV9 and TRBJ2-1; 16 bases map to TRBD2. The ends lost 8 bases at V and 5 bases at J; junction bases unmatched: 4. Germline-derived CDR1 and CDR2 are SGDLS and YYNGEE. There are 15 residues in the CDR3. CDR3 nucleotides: TGTGCCAGGAAGGGACTAGCGGGAGGGCACAATGAGCAGTTCTTC. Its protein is CARKGLAGGHNEQFF.

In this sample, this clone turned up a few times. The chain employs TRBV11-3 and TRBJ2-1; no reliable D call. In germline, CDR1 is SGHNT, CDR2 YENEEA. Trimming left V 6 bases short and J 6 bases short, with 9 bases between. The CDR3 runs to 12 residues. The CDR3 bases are TGTGCCAGCAGTTCAAGCGTCAATGAGCAGTTCTTC. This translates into CASSSSVNEQFF.

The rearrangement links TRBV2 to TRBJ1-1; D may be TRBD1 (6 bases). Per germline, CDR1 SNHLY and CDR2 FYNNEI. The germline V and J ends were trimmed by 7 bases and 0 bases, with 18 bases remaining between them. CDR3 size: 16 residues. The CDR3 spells CASTLLDRTVNTEAFF. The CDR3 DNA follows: TGTGCCAGCACTCTACTTGATAGGACAGTGAACACTGAAGCTTTCTTT. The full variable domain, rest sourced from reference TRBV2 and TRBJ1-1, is EPEVTQTPSHQVTQMGQEVILRCVPISNHLYFYWYRQILGQKVEFLVSFYNNEISEKSEIFDDQFSVERPDGSNFTLKIRSTKLEDSAMYFCASTLLDRTVNTEAFFGQGTRLTVV.

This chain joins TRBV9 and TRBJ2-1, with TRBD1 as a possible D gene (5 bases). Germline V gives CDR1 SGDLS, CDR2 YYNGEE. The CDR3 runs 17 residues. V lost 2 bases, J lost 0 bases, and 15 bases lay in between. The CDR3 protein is CASSVQVQVSSYNEQFF. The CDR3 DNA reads TGTGCCAGCAGCGTCCAGGTACAGGTTAGCTCCTACAATGAGCAGTTCTTC.

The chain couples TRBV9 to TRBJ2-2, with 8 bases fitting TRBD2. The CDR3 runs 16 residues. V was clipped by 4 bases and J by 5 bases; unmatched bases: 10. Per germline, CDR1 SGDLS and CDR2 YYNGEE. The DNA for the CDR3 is TGTGCCAGCAGCCAAACCGGGACTAGTGTTACCGGGGAGCTGTTTTTT. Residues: CASSQTGTSVTGELFF. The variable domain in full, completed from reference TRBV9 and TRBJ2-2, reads DSGVTQTPKHLITATGQRVTLRCSPRSGDLSVYWYQQSLDQGLQFLIQYYNGEERAKGNILERFSAQQFPDLHSELNLSSLELGDSALYFCASSQTGTSVTGELFFGEGSRLTVL.

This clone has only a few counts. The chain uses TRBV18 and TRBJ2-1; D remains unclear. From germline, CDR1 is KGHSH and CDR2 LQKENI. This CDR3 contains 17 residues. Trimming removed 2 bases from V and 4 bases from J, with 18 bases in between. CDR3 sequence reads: CASSPRPSLNPYNEQFF. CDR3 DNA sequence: TGTGCCAGCTCACCAAGGCCCAGTTTAAATCCTTACAATGAGCAGTTCTTC. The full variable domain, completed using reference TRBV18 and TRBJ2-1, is NAGVMQNPRHLVRRRGQEARLRCSPMKGHSHVYWYRQLPEEGLKFMVYLQKENIIDESGMPKERFSAEFPKEGPSILRIQQVVRGDSAAYFCASSPRPSLNPYNEQFFGPGTRLTVL.